Listed below are T cell receptor beta chains from one sample, sequenced in a study of blood T cells in healthy people across ages. TCRdb reprocessed the 5' RACE reads with MiXCR, giving one entry per CDR3 protein. The sample carries 600,000 to 900,000 distinct CDR3 sequences, roughly 25% recorded once. The data also belong to a second study, concerning T cells of mothers and their children.

The sample consisted of blood. These receptors came from a boy aged 5-17 years in good health. Each CDR3 is given with its conserved first and last residue. The order of the fields is clone size, D gene, J gene, V gene, CDR3 protein, CDR3 DNA. The D gene is left open where the match is weak. A row's size may be missing; if present it is once, few, many or a size class.

>NA|TRBD1|TRBJ2-1|TRBV20-1
CSAERRDRVTYNEQFF
TGCAGTGCTGAGAGACGGGACAGGGTAACCTACAATGAGCAGTTCTTC
>few|NA|TRBJ2-2|TRBV5-6
CASSLPTRFSSTGELFF
TGTGCCAGCAGCCTGCCCACAAGGTTCTCGAGCACCGGGGAGCTGTTTTTT
>NA|NA|TRBJ2-7|TRBV3-1
CASSQGRGTPSYEQYF
TGTGCCAGCAGCCAAGGACGGGGGACTCCCTCCTACGAGCAGTACTTC
>few|NA|TRBJ1-1|TRBV20-1
CSARRNTEAFF
TGCAGTGCTAGGCGTAACACTGAAGCTTTCTTT
>few|TRBD1|TRBJ2-1|TRBV5-1
CASSRGQGNYNEQFF
TGCGCCAGCAGCAGGGGACAGGGAAACTACAATGAGCAGTTCTTC
>NA|NA|TRBJ2-1|TRBV29-1
CSVGAGFTAHEQFF
TGCAGCGTTGGGGCGGGATTCACTGCCCATGAGCAGTTCTTC
>once|TRBD1|TRBJ2-1|TRBV6-1
CASSVSTGIYNEQFF
TGTGCCAGCAGTGTCTCGACAGGGATATACAATGAGCAGTTCTTC
>few|NA|TRBJ2-7|TRBV12-3/TRBV12-4
CASSLLQGNEQYF
TGTGCCAGCAGTCTCCTACAGGGAAACGAGCAGTACTTC
>NA|NA|TRBJ2-3|TRBV12-3/TRBV12-4
CASGLRADAQYF
TGTGCCAGCGGACTGAGAGCAGATGCGCAGTATTTT
>NA|NA|TRBJ1-6|TRBV12-3/TRBV12-4
CANRGGQWGNSLLHF
TGTGCCAACCGGGGTGGGCAATGGGGTAATTCACTCCTCCACTTT
>few|TRBD1|TRBJ1-2|TRBV2
CASRDRGNYGYTF
TGTGCCAGCAGGGACAGGGGAAACTATGGCTACACCTTC
>few|TRBD2|TRBJ2-5|TRBV2
CASSTRAGQETQYF
TGTGCCAGCAGTACAAGAGCGGGGCAAGAGACCCAGTACTTC
>few|TRBD1|TRBJ2-2|TRBV10-3
CAISGGTGTTGELFF
TGTGCCATCAGTGGGGGGACAGGGACCACCGGGGAGCTGTTTTTT
>NA|TRBD1|TRBJ2-5|TRBV5-1
CASSSTGAGTQYF
TGCGCCAGCAGCTCTACAGGGGCCGGGACCCAGTACTTC
>few|NA|TRBJ2-1|TRBV20-1
CSAPPESSYNEQFF
TGCAGTGCTCCCCCTGAGAGCTCCTACAATGAGCAGTTCTTC
>few|NA|TRBJ1-4|TRBV20-1
CSARAGFSGLENEKLFF
TGCAGTGCTAGAGCTGGATTTTCGGGACTGGAAAATGAAAAACTGTTTTTT
>few|TRBD2|TRBJ2-7|TRBV29-1
CSVGRRLAGGEQYF
TGCAGCGTTGGACGGAGGTTAGCGGGGGGTGAGCAGTACTTC
>few|NA|TRBJ2-7|TRBV19
CASSAEQLLGEQYF
TGTGCCAGTAGCGCAGAGCAATTGTTGGGCGAGCAGTACTTC
>once|NA|TRBJ1-1|TRBV29-1
CSGTGDLEAFF
TGCAGCGGTACGGGAGACCTTGAAGCTTTCTTT
>NA|NA|TRBJ1-5|TRBV19
CASSKYRGNQPQHF
TGTGCCAGTAGTAAATACAGGGGCAATCAGCCCCAGCATTTT
>NA|TRBD1|TRBJ1-2|TRBV20-1
CSARDPGQGPNYGYTF
TGCAGTGCTAGAGATCCCGGACAGGGCCCAAACTATGGCTACACCTTC
>few|NA|TRBJ2-7|TRBV12-3/TRBV12-4
CASSLRVAGAPYEQYF
TGTGCCAGCAGTTTACGGGTTGCAGGGGCCCCCTACGAGCAGTACTTC
>few|TRBD1|TRBJ2-1|TRBV28
CASSSDPGQGNEQFF
TGTGCCAGCAGTTCGGATCCGGGACAGGGCAATGAGCAGTTCTTC
>many|NA|TRBJ1-1|TRBV3-1
CASSHAQGNTEAFF
TGTGCCAGCAGCCACGCCCAGGGGAACACTGAAGCTTTCTTT
>NA|TRBD2|TRBJ2-1|TRBV20-1
CSARDKGLARYNEQFF
TGCAGTGCTAGGGACAAGGGACTAGCCCGTTACAATGAGCAGTTCTTC
>NA|NA|TRBJ2-3|TRBV6-1
CASRRPSTDTQYF
TGTGCCAGTCGAAGGCCGAGCACAGATACGCAGTATTTT
>NA|TRBD1|TRBJ1-2|TRBV6-2/TRBV6-3
CASTYGRGRPHYGYTF
TGTGCCAGCACCTACGGCAGGGGGCGCCCCCACTATGGCTACACCTTC
>few|NA|TRBJ2-6|TRBV7-9
CASSPDPGRRTGANVLTF
TGTGCCAGCAGCCCAGATCCGGGCCGGAGGACTGGGGCCAACGTCCTGACTTTC
>NA|TRBD1|TRBJ1-6|TRBV4-2
CASSRLTGEGNSPLHF
TGTGCCAGCAGCCGCTTGACAGGGGAAGGGAATTCACCCCTCCACTTT
>few|TRBD1|TRBJ2-3|TRBV12-3/TRBV12-4
CASSLDRYTDTQYF
TGTGCCAGCAGTTTGGACAGGTATACAGATACGCAGTATTTT
>NA|NA|TRBJ1-1|TRBV20-1
CSARLGYSVFTEAFF
TGCAGTGCTCGATTGGGCTACTCCGTTTTCACTGAAGCTTTCTTT
>NA|TRBD1|TRBJ2-1|TRBV5-1
CASRTPGQGIEQFF
TGCGCCAGCAGGACGCCGGGACAGGGAATAGAGCAGTTCTTC
>few|TRBD1|TRBJ1-4|TRBV7-2
CASSLLGQGWEKLFF
TGTGCCAGCAGCTTACTAGGACAGGGGTGGGAAAAACTGTTTTTT
>NA|NA|TRBJ1-3|TRBV28
CADEGHYLSGNTIYF
TGTGCCGACGAGGGACACTACCTCTCTGGAAACACCATATATTTT
>many|NA|TRBJ1-4|TRBV6-6
CASSGQGDEKLFF
TGTGCCAGCAGTGGGCAGGGTGATGAAAAACTGTTTTTT
>NA|NA|TRBJ2-1|TRBV6-1
CASSEGQRSYNEQFF
TGTGCCAGCAGTGAGGGCCAGCGCTCCTACAATGAGCAGTTCTTC
>NA|NA|TRBJ1-4|TRBV9
CASSVGEYNEKLFF
TGTGCCAGCAGCGTAGGAGAATATAATGAAAAACTGTTTTTT
>NA|NA|TRBJ2-7|TRBV2
CASTESQVTGEQYF
TGTGCCAGCACCGAAAGTCAGGTCACTGGCGAGCAGTACTTC
>few|NA|TRBJ2-6|TRBV7-6
CASSPEVGAPGANVLTF
TGTGCCAGCAGCCCCGAGGTAGGGGCCCCTGGGGCCAACGTCCTGACTTTC
>NA|TRBD2|TRBJ2-7|TRBV20-1
CSASGGATEQYF
TGCAGTGCTAGCGGGGGGGCGACCGAGCAGTACTTC
>many|TRBD1|TRBJ2-5|TRBV11-2
CASSPTGEETQYF
TGTGCCAGCAGCCCGACAGGGGAAGAGACCCAGTACTTC
>NA|TRBD1|TRBJ2-7|TRBV28
CASSRVGTEGFYEQYF
TGTGCCAGCAGCCGGGTAGGGACAGAAGGCTTCTACGAGCAGTACTTC
>few|NA|TRBJ1-6|TRBV20-1
CSARDWPSNSPLHF
TGCAGTGCTAGAGATTGGCCTTCTAATTCACCCCTCCACTTT
>few|NA|TRBJ1-5|TRBV12-3/TRBV12-4
CASRLTAGPQHF
TGTGCCAGCAGACTCACCGCGGGGCCCCAGCATTTT
>few|NA|TRBJ1-5|TRBV5-5
CASSLARNYQPQHF
TGTGCCAGCAGCTTGGCCAGAAACTATCAGCCCCAGCATTTT
>few|TRBD2|TRBJ2-1|TRBV7-2
CASSKTSGGRNEQFF
TGTGCCAGCAGCAAGACTAGCGGGGGGAGGAATGAGCAGTTCTTC
>NA|NA|TRBJ2-3|TRBV20-1
CSAETGRSTDTQYF
TGCAGTGCAGAGACGGGACGTAGCACAGATACGCAGTATTTT
>few|TRBD1|TRBJ1-3|TRBV20-1
CSARPGQGENTIYF
TGCAGTGCTAGACCGGGACAGGGTGAAAACACCATATATTTT
>few|NA|TRBJ1-2|TRBV27
CASSLRGSRRLNYGYTF
TGTGCCAGCAGTTTAAGGGGTAGTAGGCGGCTTAACTATGGCTACACCTTC
>NA|TRBD1|TRBJ1-1|TRBV27
CASSRGRGIMNTEAFF
TGTGCCAGTTCACGGGGCAGGGGGATCATGAACACTGAAGCTTTCTTT
>few|NA|TRBJ1-3|TRBV6-1
CASSHSSARGNTIYF
TGTGCCAGCAGCCACAGTTCGGCGCGCGGAAACACCATATATTTT
>few|NA|TRBJ2-3|TRBV2
CASSVASDTQYF
TGTGCCAGCAGTGTGGCATCGGATACGCAGTATTTT
>few|NA|TRBJ2-1|TRBV4-2
CASSQHVDRDNEQFF
TGTGCCAGCAGCCAGCACGTGGACAGAGACAATGAGCAGTTCTTC